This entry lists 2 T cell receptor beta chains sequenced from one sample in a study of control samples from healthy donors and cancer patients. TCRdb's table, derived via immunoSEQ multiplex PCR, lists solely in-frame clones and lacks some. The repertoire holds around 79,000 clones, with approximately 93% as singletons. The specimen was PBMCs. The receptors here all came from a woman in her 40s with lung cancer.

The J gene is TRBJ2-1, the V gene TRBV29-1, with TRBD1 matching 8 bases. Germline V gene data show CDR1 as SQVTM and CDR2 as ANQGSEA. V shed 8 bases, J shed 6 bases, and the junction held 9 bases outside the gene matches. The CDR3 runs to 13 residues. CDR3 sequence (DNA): TGCAGCTCCGGAAGGGGGACAGGCAATGAGCAGTTCTTC. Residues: CSSGRGTGNEQFF.

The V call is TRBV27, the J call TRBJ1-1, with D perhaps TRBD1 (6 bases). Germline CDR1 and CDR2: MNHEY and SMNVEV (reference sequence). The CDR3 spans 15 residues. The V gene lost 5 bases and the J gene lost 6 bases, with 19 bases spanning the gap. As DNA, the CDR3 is TGTGCCAGCAGTGGGCCCAGACAGGAAACAGCTGAAGCTTTCTTT. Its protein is CASSGPRQETAEAFF.